The rows below give T cell receptor beta chains drawn from one sample of a study of CD8 T cells in ankylosing spondylitis. TCRdb passed the 5' RACE reads through MiXCR, listing each CDR3 protein once. The sample lists 100,000 to 150,000 distinct CDR3 sequences, about 15% occurring once. What was sequenced was blood, either unsorted or a sorted T cell fraction (not recorded which). The origin of the receptors is a male donor with ankylosing spondylitis. Both conserved end residues are part of each CDR3. Expanded clones get a size class; other rows say once, few or many, or leave the size out.

j_gene: TRBJ1-4; v_gene: TRBV10-2; abundance: NA; CDR3aa: CASKDGEKLFF
j_gene: TRBJ2-5; v_gene: TRBV9; abundance: NA; CDR3aa: CASSGGLAKPQYF
j_gene: TRBJ2-1; v_gene: TRBV4-1; abundance: few; CDR3aa: CASSQVGSSYNEQFF
j_gene: TRBJ2-7; v_gene: TRBV28; abundance: NA; CDR3aa: CASSFFPAGASYEQYF
j_gene: TRBJ2-3; v_gene: TRBV29-1; abundance: NA; CDR3aa: CSAGGDTQYF
j_gene: TRBJ1-5; v_gene: TRBV7-6; abundance: NA; CDR3aa: CASSAGGDQPQHF
j_gene: TRBJ2-7; v_gene: TRBV7-9; abundance: NA; CDR3aa: CASSHPGTGLSEQYF
j_gene: TRBJ2-5; v_gene: TRBV28; abundance: NA; CDR3aa: CATSRPQETQYF
j_gene: TRBJ2-1; v_gene: TRBV25-1; abundance: few; CDR3aa: CASTESGLSPYNEQFF
j_gene: TRBJ1-2; v_gene: TRBV5-6; abundance: few; CDR3aa: CASSLGASGDYGYTF
j_gene: TRBJ2-7; v_gene: TRBV2; abundance: NA; CDR3aa: CASSLNDWGSSYEQYF
j_gene: TRBJ1-4; v_gene: TRBV29-1; abundance: few; CDR3aa: CSVEGDNPGLFF
j_gene: TRBJ2-2; v_gene: TRBV29-1; abundance: few; CDR3aa: CSVEGLRDNTGELFF
j_gene: TRBJ2-1; v_gene: TRBV28; abundance: few; CDR3aa: CASSLSHSRGQFF
j_gene: TRBJ2-7; v_gene: TRBV6-2/TRBV6-3; abundance: NA; CDR3aa: CASTHRGFYEQYF
j_gene: TRBJ2-1; v_gene: TRBV11-2; abundance: few; CDR3aa: CASSLETASGGFNEQFF
j_gene: TRBJ2-7; v_gene: TRBV12-3/TRBV12-4; abundance: few; CDR3aa: CASSNIGPLDEQYF
j_gene: TRBJ2-3; v_gene: TRBV7-6; abundance: few; CDR3aa: CASSSRGSAAPDTQYF
j_gene: TRBJ2-5; v_gene: TRBV20-1; abundance: few; CDR3aa: CSARDLASQETQYF
j_gene: TRBJ2-2; v_gene: TRBV28; abundance: NA; CDR3aa: CASSPGTSGTPVTGELFF
j_gene: TRBJ2-3; v_gene: TRBV7-2; abundance: few; CDR3aa: CASSFGDYSTDTQYF
j_gene: TRBJ2-7; v_gene: TRBV28; abundance: few; CDR3aa: CASSFSTRGEQYF
j_gene: TRBJ1-3; v_gene: TRBV20-1; abundance: NA; CDR3aa: CSARDRQGSGNTIYF
j_gene: TRBJ2-4; v_gene: TRBV4-1; abundance: few; CDR3aa: CASSGGTLNVVDIQYF
j_gene: TRBJ2-1; v_gene: TRBV27; abundance: many; CDR3aa: CASSQARGYSYNEQFF
j_gene: TRBJ2-7; v_gene: TRBV7-6; abundance: NA; CDR3aa: CASSLETGVLYEQYF
j_gene: TRBJ2-1; v_gene: TRBV6-5; abundance: NA; CDR3aa: CASSYSVVGLAAWNEQFF
j_gene: TRBJ2-7; v_gene: TRBV29-1; abundance: few; CDR3aa: CSVTSSGPYEQYF
j_gene: TRBJ2-1; v_gene: TRBV29-1; abundance: many; CDR3aa: CSFWRTDGNEQFF
j_gene: TRBJ1-2; v_gene: TRBV7-9; abundance: NA; CDR3aa: CASSFSTGIHGYTF
j_gene: TRBJ2-5; v_gene: TRBV29-1; abundance: NA; CDR3aa: CSVEDLHSTTQETQYF
j_gene: TRBJ2-1; v_gene: TRBV20-1; abundance: few; CDR3aa: CSVPGLAGVEQFF
j_gene: TRBJ2-7; v_gene: TRBV7-9; abundance: NA; CDR3aa: CASSDAVYEQYF
j_gene: TRBJ2-1; v_gene: TRBV4-1; abundance: many; CDR3aa: CASSQVLGGQGKQFF
j_gene: TRBJ2-2; v_gene: TRBV12-3/TRBV12-4; abundance: NA; CDR3aa: CASRRGDSLTGELFF
j_gene: TRBJ2-2; v_gene: TRBV7-9; abundance: few; CDR3aa: CASIFWTGNGELFF
j_gene: TRBJ2-3; v_gene: TRBV27; abundance: few; CDR3aa: CASSLGTSGRNTQYF
j_gene: TRBJ1-5; v_gene: TRBV6-1; abundance: few; CDR3aa: CASVRENSNQPQHF
j_gene: TRBJ1-1; v_gene: TRBV20-1; abundance: few; CDR3aa: CSALLLLVAGKAFMNTEAFF
j_gene: TRBJ1-3; v_gene: TRBV4-1; abundance: few; CDR3aa: CASSQPSENTIYF
j_gene: TRBJ1-1; v_gene: TRBV5-1; abundance: NA; CDR3aa: CASSLGKTGGSNTEAFF
j_gene: TRBJ2-1; v_gene: TRBV4-3; abundance: NA; CDR3aa: CASSPSEAGGIYNEQFF
j_gene: TRBJ2-2; v_gene: TRBV28; abundance: NA; CDR3aa: CASSSSTGELFF
j_gene: TRBJ2-2; v_gene: TRBV9; abundance: few; CDR3aa: CASSVGASTGELFF
j_gene: TRBJ2-7; v_gene: TRBV7-9; abundance: NA; CDR3aa: CASSSATGGIPYEQYF
j_gene: TRBJ2-7; v_gene: TRBV13; abundance: few; CDR3aa: CASSLGRVATYEQYF
j_gene: TRBJ1-3; v_gene: TRBV3-1; abundance: NA; CDR3aa: CASSPIDSSGNTIYF
j_gene: TRBJ2-7; v_gene: TRBV5-5; abundance: few; CDR3aa: CASSLARGSTYEQYF